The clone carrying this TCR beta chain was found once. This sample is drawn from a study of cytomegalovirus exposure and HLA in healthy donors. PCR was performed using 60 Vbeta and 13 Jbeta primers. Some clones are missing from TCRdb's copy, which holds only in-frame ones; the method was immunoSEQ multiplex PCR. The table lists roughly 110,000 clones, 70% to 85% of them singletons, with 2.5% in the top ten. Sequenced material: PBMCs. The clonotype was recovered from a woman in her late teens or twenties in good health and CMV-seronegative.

The CDR3 nucleotides are TGTGCCAGCACCTCAGGGGGAGTTTGGGGCTACACCTTC. As protein: CASTSGGVWGYTF. The chain couples TRBV25-1 to TRBJ1-2, with 7 bases that match TRBD1. CDR3 length: 13 residues. Germline trimming cut 7 bases from V and 8 bases from J; bases unmatched to any gene: 10. Looked up from germline, CDR1 is MGHDK and CDR2 is SYGVNS.